These T cell receptor beta chains were read from a single sample in a study of blood T cell repertoires in COVID-19. The table came from immunoSEQ multiplex PCR; TCRdb's copy has only in-frame clones and leaves some out. The table records around 170,000 clones, about 86% of them present only once. Input material: peripheral blood. All receptors derive from a man aged 25 to 40 with active or convalescent COVID-19. CDR3s include the opening cysteine and the closing phenylalanine or tryptophan. The D gene is left open where the match is weak. Size is omitted from some rows. Given values are once, few, many or a class for expanded clones.

clone_size: few; d_call: NA; v_call: TRBV7-3; j_call: TRBJ1-1; cdr3_aa: CASSLQERGTEAFF; cdr3_nt: TGTGCCAGCAGCTTACAGGAACGGGGCACTGAAGCTTTCTTT
clone_size: once; d_call: TRBD2; v_call: TRBV10-1; j_call: TRBJ2-1; cdr3_aa: CASRGSGRWSYNEQFF; cdr3_nt: TGCGCCAGCAGGGGTAGCGGGAGGTGGTCCTACAATGAGCAGTTCTTC
clone_size: NA; d_call: NA; v_call: TRBV13; j_call: TRBJ2-1; cdr3_aa: CASSPATSGAPYNEQFF; cdr3_nt: TGTGCCAGCAGCCCCGCGACCAGCGGAGCCCCCTACAATGAGCAGTTCTTC
clone_size: NA; d_call: TRBD2; v_call: TRBV6-2/TRBV6-3; j_call: TRBJ2-3; cdr3_aa: CASSYSGGADTQYF; cdr3_nt: TGTGCCAGCAGTTACTCCGGGGGGGCAGATACGCAGTATTTT
clone_size: once; d_call: NA; v_call: TRBV28; j_call: TRBJ1-3; cdr3_aa: CASSLTQSSGNTIYF; cdr3_nt: TGTGCCAGCAGCCTTACACAGTCCTCTGGAAACACCATATATTTT
clone_size: NA; d_call: NA; v_call: TRBV25-1; j_call: TRBJ1-6; cdr3_aa: CASSEDSFNSPLHF; cdr3_nt: TGTGCCAGCAGTGAGGACAGTTTCAATTCACCCCTCCACTTT
clone_size: NA; d_call: NA; v_call: TRBV6-5; j_call: TRBJ2-7; cdr3_aa: CASSSRDEQYF; cdr3_nt: TGTGCCAGCAGTTCCCGCGACGAGCAGTACTTC
clone_size: NA; d_call: TRBD1; v_call: TRBV29-1; j_call: TRBJ1-3; cdr3_aa: CSGRQGSGNTIYF; cdr3_nt: TGCAGCGGCCGACAGGGCTCTGGAAACACCATATATTTT
clone_size: NA; d_call: NA; v_call: TRBV27; j_call: TRBJ2-1; cdr3_aa: CTSSFSGPSYNEQFF; cdr3_nt: TGTACCAGCAGTTTCTCGGGTCCCTCCTACAATGAGCAGTTCTTC
clone_size: NA; d_call: NA; v_call: TRBV2; j_call: TRBJ1-1; cdr3_aa: CASSEVGRGANTEAFF; cdr3_nt: TGTGCCAGCAGTGAAGTCGGTCGGGGGGCGAACACTGAAGCTTTCTTT
clone_size: NA; d_call: NA; v_call: TRBV19; j_call: TRBJ1-2; cdr3_aa: CASSIDPDSNYGYTF; cdr3_nt: TGTGCCAGTAGTATAGATCCGGACAGTAACTATGGCTACACCTTC
clone_size: NA; d_call: NA; v_call: TRBV6-5; j_call: TRBJ1-2; cdr3_aa: CASSYKDTYGYTF; cdr3_nt: TGTGCCAGCAGTTACAAGGACACCTATGGCTACACCTTC
clone_size: NA; d_call: NA; v_call: TRBV5-1; j_call: TRBJ1-2; cdr3_aa: CASREGSYGYTF; cdr3_nt: TGCGCCAGCAGGGAGGGGAGCTATGGCTACACCTTC
clone_size: NA; d_call: TRBD2; v_call: TRBV12-3/TRBV12-4; j_call: TRBJ2-1; cdr3_aa: CASSLLLGGERIF; cdr3_nt: TGTGCCAGCAGCCTACTACTCGGGGGGGAGCGGATCTTC
clone_size: NA; d_call: TRBD2; v_call: TRBV27; j_call: TRBJ2-7; cdr3_aa: CASSLGLAVSYEQYF; cdr3_nt: TGTGCCAGCAGTCTCGGACTAGCGGTCTCCTACGAGCAGTACTTC
clone_size: NA; d_call: NA; v_call: TRBV7-9; j_call: TRBJ1-1; cdr3_aa: CASSLETVSEAFF; cdr3_nt: TGTGCCAGCAGCTTAGAGACAGTATCTGAAGCTTTCTTT
clone_size: NA; d_call: NA; v_call: TRBV27; j_call: TRBJ2-3; cdr3_aa: CASSHLAEGEDTQYF; cdr3_nt: TGTGCCAGCAGCCACCTCGCGGAGGGAGAAGATACGCAGTATTTT
clone_size: NA; d_call: NA; v_call: TRBV6-5; j_call: TRBJ1-6; cdr3_aa: CASSYSMGRVSPLHF; cdr3_nt: TGTGCCAGCAGTTACTCGATGGGGAGGGTTTCACCCCTCCACTTT
clone_size: NA; d_call: TRBD1; v_call: TRBV6-5; j_call: TRBJ1-2; cdr3_aa: CASSLTGAAVYGYTF; cdr3_nt: TGTGCCAGCAGCCTAACAGGGGCGGCGGTCTATGGCTACACCTTC
clone_size: NA; d_call: NA; v_call: TRBV21-1; j_call: TRBJ1-5; cdr3_aa: CASSPGAGESNQPQHF; cdr3_nt: TGTGCCAGCAGCCCAGGGGCAGGGGAGAGCAATCAGCCCCAGCATTTT
clone_size: NA; d_call: TRBD2; v_call: TRBV7-8; j_call: TRBJ2-1; cdr3_aa: CASSFRTSGNEQFF; cdr3_nt: TGTGCCAGCAGCTTTAGGACTAGCGGCAATGAGCAGTTCTTC
clone_size: few; d_call: NA; v_call: TRBV6-5; j_call: TRBJ1-1; cdr3_aa: CASSYKAGMNTEAFF; cdr3_nt: TGTGCCAGCAGTTACAAAGCAGGGATGAACACTGAAGCTTTCTTT
clone_size: NA; d_call: TRBD2; v_call: TRBV27; j_call: TRBJ2-7; cdr3_aa: CASSLVAGSSYEQYF; cdr3_nt: TGTGCCAGCAGTTTAGTAGCGGGGAGCTCCTACGAGCAGTACTTC
clone_size: NA; d_call: TRBD1; v_call: TRBV19; j_call: TRBJ1-1; cdr3_aa: CASSIDLRQGKAEAFF; cdr3_nt: TGTGCCAGTAGTATAGATTTGAGACAGGGTAAGGCTGAAGCTTTCTTT
clone_size: NA; d_call: TRBD1; v_call: TRBV7-9; j_call: TRBJ1-2; cdr3_aa: CASSSGQGPTRPTF; cdr3_nt: TGTGCCAGCAGCTCTGGACAGGGACCAACTCGGCCCACCTTC
clone_size: NA; d_call: NA; v_call: TRBV7-2; j_call: TRBJ2-3; cdr3_aa: CASSEYGITDTQYF; cdr3_nt: TGTGCCAGCAGCGAGTACGGTATCACAGATACGCAGTATTTT
clone_size: NA; d_call: TRBD1; v_call: TRBV5-5; j_call: TRBJ2-2; cdr3_aa: CASSWTGTGELFF; cdr3_nt: TGTGCCAGCAGTTGGACAGGGACCGGGGAGCTGTTTTTT
clone_size: NA; d_call: TRBD2; v_call: TRBV29-1; j_call: TRBJ2-2; cdr3_aa: CSAKGLAGAIGELFF; cdr3_nt: TGCAGCGCCAAGGGACTAGCGGGAGCTATCGGGGAGCTGTTTTTT
clone_size: NA; d_call: NA; v_call: TRBV6-5; j_call: TRBJ1-1; cdr3_aa: CASRQPEGGRTEAFF; cdr3_nt: TGTGCCAGCAGACAACCCGAGGGGGGGCGGACTGAAGCTTTCTTT